This paragraph reports one T cell receptor (beta chain). Its antigen is unknown. Base-call qualities are not available, and no considerably larger clone is one nucleotide away. The cohort was made up of about 670 healthy bone marrow donors. All cohort members were sampled while nominally healthy, although unrecorded immune exposures were likely present. The donor tested CMV seropositive and was one of the 289 seropositive cohort members. Every donor gave a peripheral blood sample, and the peripheral blood mononuclear cells from that sample were used for TCR beta sequencing. The Qiagen DNeasy Blood Extraction Kit was used to extract genomic DNA from the blood cell samples. These data come from a study of cytomegalovirus exposure and HLA in healthy donors (dated by TCRdb to the late 2010s). For the wider study: According to an earlier analysis of 587 of the donors, 150 million to 200 million T cells yielded 117 million unique TCR beta sequences and approximately 300 Gb of sequence data. Rather than using new phenotypic data, the later analysis identified candidate immune exposures from TCR beta sequences and from how often those sequences occurred across donors. High-throughput TCR immunosequencing, statistical association of individual TCRs with disease status, and machine learning were combined to predict cytomegalovirus infection status. An earlier analysis of about 600 of the donors used high-throughput TCR beta sequencing to judge whether each TCR beta V gene segment behaved as functional or pseudogenic. Both class I and class II loci were covered by HLA typing, at four-digit resolution. Several DR-DQ haplotypes were handled as single units for association and clustering because linkage in the cohort was strong. Every discovery cohort repertoire had been produced on one sequencing platform. Typing coverage varied by locus: about 629-640 donors for A, B, C, DRB1 and DQB1; 500 to 550 for DQA1; about 590 for DPA1; some 470 for DPB1. Donor age, sex, ethnicity and CMV serostatus were compiled together with the repertoire data. Using immunosequencing, the study profiled T cell repertoires from 640 or so subjects and related those repertoires to cytomegalovirus serostatus. Among about 400 genotyped donors of the cohort, an average of approximately 220,000 unique TCR beta nucleotide sequences was sequenced per donor, of which approximately 19% were non-productive. Along with the approximately 700-subject first cohort, a separate validation cohort of 120 different subjects was used. Genome-wide SNP genotypes for about 65% of the 666 donors were used in a later genetic analysis, which treated that subset as a discovery cohort. Roughly 300 gigabases of sequencing data and 91 million or so unique TCR sequences made up an early release that covered nearly 650 HLA-typed donors. The study aimed to test whether cataloging public T cell receptors could reveal signatures of past pathogen exposure. Of the approximately 400 genotyped donors, over 65% fell in the genetic ancestry cluster associated with self-reported Caucasian donors. A later analysis re-analyzed previously published TCR beta repertoires from roughly 600 donors and added high-resolution HLA genotyping to study TCR occurrence patterns.

The CDR3 sequence holds 15 residues, the cysteine and phenylalanine included. The only DNA kept is the CDR3, 45 bases in frame from the first base. The germline ends are 17 bases apart after V is trimmed by 4 bases and J by 5 bases. Based on the germline V gene, the CDR1 and CDR2 sequences are SGHVS and FQNEAQ. The method was the immunoSEQ multiplex PCR assay. The multiplex PCR relied on a mix of 60 forward primers for TCR Vbeta segments and 13 reverse primers for TCR Jbeta segments. A multiplex PCR assay on genomic DNA amplified the CDR3 region of rearranged TCR beta genes. On the Illumina HiSeq System, the amplified TCR beta libraries were sequenced as 87-base-pair reads. As for how the authors treated the data: A later analysis tallied tens of millions of unique TCR beta chains across the approximately 670 repertoires, and about 12 million of those chains were shared by two or more donors. A nearest-neighbor algorithm error-corrected the raw reads and collapsed the reads into unique sequences, merging closely related sequences to remove PCR and sequencing errors. Alignment of CDR3 sequences to IMGT reference sequences was used to assign V, D and J gene segments. Each retained sequence needed at least a six-nucleotide match to both a V gene segment and a J gene segment. Rearrangements were called productive when the CDR3 lacked stop codons and stayed in frame with V and J; all others were non-productive. Following IMGT convention, CDR3 was defined as the stretch from the second conserved V-encoded cysteine to the conserved J-encoded phenylalanine. Sequences without an unambiguous match to a single V gene segment were excluded from the earlier analysis of over 500 of the donors. In an earlier analysis of approximately 590 of the donors, a V segment was called functional when productive rearrangements were above 56.7%, and segregating when the standard deviation between donors exceeded 5%. A statistical classification framework was developed to diagnose cytomegalovirus status using the catalog of TCR beta chain sequences. In a later analysis, TCR nucleotide sequences were compared against IMGT/GENE-DB human TR gene sequences so that V and J genes could be assigned. Using the TCRdist pipeline, a later analysis assigned CDR3 sequences along with most-parsimonious VDJ recombination scenarios. In a later analysis, each TCR beta chain was defined by its CDR3 amino acid sequence together with its V-gene family, and reads lacking a unique V-gene family were excluded. A later analysis removed several hundred highly shared, low-generation-probability nucleotide sequences to deal with suspected cross-contamination and a sequencing artifact. In a later analysis, a clonal expansion index was calculated for each public chain from normalized within-repertoire ranks of inferred template counts. A later analysis computed generation probabilities with a VDJ recombination model fitted to out-of-frame rearrangements, and checked the results against IGoR. A later analysis scored TCR-TCR, TCR-HLA and TCR-CMV co-occurrence with hypergeometric tests, applying a repertoire-size bias correction to TCR pairs. To estimate false discovery rates, a later analysis permuted the HLA or CMV assignments 20 times. In a later analysis, co-occurring TCRs were grouped using DBSCAN, with TCRdist sequence similarity added in when clustering inside HLA-allele-positive subsets. Co-occurrence clustering excluded repertoires with fewer than 30,000 or more than 120,000 public chains, plus five with anomalous nucleotide sharing. Here the immuneACCESS table is served through TCRdb, limited to in-frame sequences with V and J called. Missing clones are a known gap in these copies; in checked studies unresolved V genes cover under half, and the rest lacks a known reason. Clonal size and the V and J genes are those of that table, whereas D and trimming came from the DNA. The sample yields approximately 190,000 clones; around 86% were counted once. Of the sample, 6.3% is held by the ten largest clones.

Study-wide findings and limitations: Correlated functional status among segregating V segments might reflect linkage disequilibrium, but an unknown experimental factor could not be ruled out. The presence/absence analyses assumed that sequencing depth was roughly uniform across donors, and that assumption may not be true. A further reported finding was that TCR beta sequences accurately predicted the HLA-A and HLA-B alleles for most subjects in the first cohort. In vitro tests confirmed that a few of the cytomegalovirus-associated TCR beta chains recognize cytomegalovirus antigens. The study listed 164 TCR beta chains as associated with cytomegalovirus. Most TCR sequences were observed very rarely across donors, whereas some public TCRs were present in many individuals. Compared with the approximately 710-donor mean, donors in an Asian-associated ancestry cluster had fewer N-insertions in productive TCRs, according to a later genetic analysis. The only immune exposure information available for the cohort was CMV serostatus. When HLA alleles, especially DR and DQ, strongly co-occurred, TCR associations were difficult to assign to individual alleles. In an earlier analysis of more than 500 of the donors, most TCR beta V segments appeared in productive rearrangements about 90% or about 30% of the time, broadly matching IMGT annotations. In this cohort, only TCR beta chains were sequenced, and detectable features were limited by the absence of alpha or paired-chain data. Specific HLA alleles were associated with roughly 17,000 TCR beta sequences at a false discovery rate of 0.05 in a later analysis. Because counts were too low, roughly 16 rarely observed V segments, including chromosome 9 orphons, were left out of the earlier analysis of roughly 600 of the donors. Cytomegalovirus status was reported to be diagnosed by the classifier with high specificity and sensitivity in both the original and validation cohorts. According to a later analysis, TCR association rates differed among HLA loci, with DRB1 alleles showing the most associated TCRs and HLA-C alleles showing the fewest. Because HLA typing was unavailable for some donors at each locus, only the typed subset was used in association tests. According to the authors, the approach could potentially be generalized to other disease states and immunological phenotypes. In a later analysis, most CMV-associated TCR beta chains were found to appear HLA-restricted, with HLA associations seemingly driven largely by CMV exposure. A later genetic analysis associated a missense DCLRE1C variant with V-gene and J-gene trimming of TCR beta chains, and an independent cohort replicated the association. In a later analysis, several top co-occurrence clusters were reported to appear linked to parvovirus B19, influenza, CMV and Epstein-Barr virus. A cluster of highly shared sequence variants was judged likely to be a technical artifact of the sequencing pipeline. A later analysis found that HLA-associated TCR beta chains were more clonally expanded and had lower generation probabilities than equally common non-associated chains. Some IMGT-functional V segments, including TRBV6-2 and TRBV6-3, could not be told apart with the 87-base-pair reads, so those segments were excluded.

The sample taken for sequencing was PBMCs. The TCR comes from a man aged 35 to 55 in good health and CMV-seropositive. The rearrangement combines TRBV7-8 with TRBJ2-5; no D segment can be confidently identified. The DNA sequence is given as TGTGCCAGCAGCTCCCCCAGACCGTTCAGGGAGACCCAGTACTTC. The translation is CASSSPRPFRETQYF.